The T cell receptor (beta chain) described here comes from a study of identical twins. This clonotype was seen more than once but under ten times. Antigen unknown. Each CDR3 protein is one row after TCRdb ran MiXCR on the 5' RACE reads. The data hold 540,000 or so distinct CDR3 sequences, with approximately 20% observed a single time. Study-wide findings and caveats: In zero-insertion analyses, partial confounding could arise from invariant MAIT and iNKT cells. Out-of-frame beta chain sequences displayed weaker excess sharing between twins. Models underestimated TCR alpha sharing (out-of-frame) in monozygotic twins.

CDR1 and CDR2 from the germline V gene are SGHDT and YYEEEE. V lost 0 bases, J lost 9 bases, and 10 bases stayed unmatched. This CDR3 spans 17 amino acids. The sample also formed part of further work on yellow fever vaccine responses in identical twins.

The clonotype originates from a woman aged 18-35 years in good health. The V gene is TRBV5-6, the J gene TRBJ2-1; 12 nucleotides align to TRBD2. The sample was CD4+ T cells sorted from blood. The DNA for the CDR3 is TGTGCCAGCAGCTTGGGTCTAGCGGGAGGGGACGTGGGTGAGCAGTTCTTC. This translates into CASSLGLAGGDVGEQFF.